This T cell receptor beta chain was recovered during a study of blood T cell repertoires in COVID-19. Study summary: Acute-phase and convalescent COVID-19 samples originated in the United States, Italy and Spain. The analysed material was cDNA or gDNA that came from T cells, B-cell-depleted T cells, or PBMCs.

Authors' data handling: Amplification from reference gene primers served as the basis for estimated nucleated cell counts. The assay was immunoSEQ multiplex PCR, and TCRdb's table has in-frame clones only and misses some. The DNA was the basis for D and trimming; V, J and clone size are from that table. The sample lists about 300,000 clones; around 84% were seen once. The germline CDR1 and CDR2 sequences are SGHTA and FQGTGA. The V segment lost 2 bases and the J segment 9 bases; nucleotides outside the gene matches: 10. The CDR3 consists of 16 residues. This clone was counted only a few times. While infection was still active, Seattle patients were enrolled and then followed longitudinally.

The receptor comes from a human donor with COVID-19, enrolled during active disease. The donor label of this sample is uncertain. The chain recombines TRBV7-3 with TRBJ2-1; 10 bases map to TRBD2. Source material: peripheral blood. The DNA for the CDR3 is TGTGCCAGCAGCTTAGGGTCAGCGGGAGGGCCCGGTGAGCAGTTCTTC. Its translation: CASSLGSAGGPGEQFF.